This T cell receptor beta chain is drawn from a study of graft-versus-host responses after intestinal transplantation. On this clone itself: Its antigen is currently unknown.

The CDR3 runs 15 residues. Trimming removed 1 base from V and 4 bases from J, with 13 bases in between. Germline assignment: CDR1 MDHEN and CDR2 SYDVKM. Here immunoSEQ multiplex PCR was the method, and the copy in TCRdb shows in-frame clones only, minus some. The repertoire includes some 120,000 clones, roughly 93% of them detected once, and around 1.2% sits in the top ten. Study-wide points: GvH clones surfaced in recipient marrow, some emerging earlier in ileum or blood.

This clonotype originated in a human donor who was the organ donor for an intestinal transplant. Sequenced material: unstimulated CD8+ T cells sorted from spleen or lymph node cells, taken before transplant. The V gene is TRBV28, the J gene TRBJ1-2, with a weak D call TRBD1 (5 bases). CDR3 residues: CASSLLTGTVYGYTF. The CDR3 nucleotides read TGTGCCAGCAGTTTATTGACCGGGACGGTCTATGGCTACACCTTC.